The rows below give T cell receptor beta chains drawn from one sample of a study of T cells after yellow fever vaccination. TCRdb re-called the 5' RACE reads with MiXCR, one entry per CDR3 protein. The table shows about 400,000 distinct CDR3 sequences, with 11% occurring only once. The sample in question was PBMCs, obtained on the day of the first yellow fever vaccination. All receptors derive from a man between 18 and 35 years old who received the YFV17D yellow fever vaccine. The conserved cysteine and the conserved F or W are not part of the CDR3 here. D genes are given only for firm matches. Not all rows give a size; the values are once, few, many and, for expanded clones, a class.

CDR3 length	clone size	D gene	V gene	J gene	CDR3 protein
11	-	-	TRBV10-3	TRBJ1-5	AISPQGLQPQH
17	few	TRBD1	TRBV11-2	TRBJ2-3	ASSLHPGQGAPRTDTQY
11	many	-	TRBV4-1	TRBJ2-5	ASSQILGETQY
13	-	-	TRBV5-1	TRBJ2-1	ASSSADIRYNEQF
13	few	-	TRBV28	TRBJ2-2	ASSPSWANTGELF
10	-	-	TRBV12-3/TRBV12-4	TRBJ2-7	ASASLSYEQY
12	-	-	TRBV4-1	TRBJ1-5	ASSQEGGSGPQH
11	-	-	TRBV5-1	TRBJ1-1	ASSLIGRTEAF
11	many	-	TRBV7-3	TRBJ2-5	ASSLLGWETQY
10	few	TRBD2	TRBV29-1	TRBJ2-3	SVEGEGYTQY